This TCR beta chain was recorded in a study of regulatory T cells in long-lasting Graves disease. In this sample, this clonotype turned up many times. Its cognate antigen is unknown. Arm-PCR of CDR3 regions and iRepertoire HTBI primers were used to build TCR beta libraries. Using its own MiXCR run on the multiplex PCR reads, TCRdb lists one record per CDR3 protein. The profile shows some 280,000 distinct CDR3 sequences, roughly a fifth of them singletons. Time point in this sample: persistent/refractory GD, antithyroid drugs over 5 years with positive TRAb. Following extraction of RNA from PBMCs, that RNA was used to make the TCR library. Each of the patients was recruited from an endocrinology department situated in Xi'an, China. From germline, CDR1 is SEHNR and CDR2 FQNEAQ (reference sequence). This CDR3 has 11 residues. Trimming cost V 1 base and J 11 bases, with 8 bases left between them. Study conclusions and caveats: Since the sample size was small, accuracy may have been reduced. Persistent patients shared 2,500 to 3,000 public clonotypes among themselves. Newly diagnosed patients shared fewer, at more than 850. Persistent disease favored TRBV28, TRBJ1-2 and TRBJ2-5.

This sample comprised peripheral blood mononuclear cells (PBMCs), obtained when the disease was refractory, from a patient treated with antithyroid drugs. The rearrangement joins TRBV7-9 to TRBJ1-1; D ambiguous. This TCR derives from a female donor with Graves disease. CDR3 nucleotide sequence: TGTGCCAGCAGCTTAGGGGGAGGTGCTTTCTTT. Amino acids: CASSLGGGAFF.